A selection of T cell receptor beta chains follows, all from one sample in a study of blood T cell repertoires in COVID-19. Sequencing used immunoSEQ multiplex PCR; TCRdb keeps in-frame clones, though not all of them. Of roughly 26,000 clones in the sample, approximately 70% are singletons; the top ten hold about 7.1%. Sequenced material: peripheral blood. These receptors all come from a man between 60 and 75 years old with active or convalescent COVID-19. Each CDR3 is given with its conserved first and last residue. The D gene is left open where the match is weak. For some rows the clone size is stated as once, few or many, or as a class when expanded; others skip it.

size,D,J,V,CDR3,DNA
.,.,TRBJ2-1,TRBV19,CASSIRVHEQFF,TGTGCCAGTAGTATACGAGTCCATGAGCAGTTCTTC
.,TRBD2,TRBJ2-7,TRBV6-2/TRBV6-3,CASSRLAGGSYEQYF,TGTGCCAGCAGTCGCCTAGCGGGCGGCTCCTACGAGCAGTACTTC
.,.,TRBJ2-3,TRBV9,CASSPWDFITDTQYF,TGTGCCAGCAGCCCCTGGGACTTCATCACAGATACGCAGTATTTT
.,TRBD1,TRBJ2-2,TRBV18,CASSLGTGGTGELFF,TGTGCCAGCTCACTCGGGACAGGGGGCACCGGGGAGCTGTTTTTT
.,TRBD1,TRBJ1-1,TRBV6-5,CASRILQGFTEAFF,TGTGCCAGCAGAATATTACAGGGGTTCACTGAAGCTTTCTTT
.,.,TRBJ2-3,TRBV6-8,CASRKDSRVGTDTQYF,TGTGCCAGCAGAAAGGACAGCCGAGTGGGCACAGATACGCAGTATTTT
.,TRBD1,TRBJ2-1,TRBV11-3,CASSFGTGGMYEQFF,TGTGCCAGCAGCTTTGGGACAGGAGGGATGTATGAGCAGTTCTTC
.,.,TRBJ1-1,TRBV5-1,CASSLTPSNTEAFF,TGCGCCAGCAGCTTGACTCCGTCGAACACTGAAGCTTTCTTT
.,TRBD1,TRBJ1-5,TRBV2,CASNYDRGWNQPQHF,TGTGCCAGCAACTATGACAGGGGGTGGAATCAGCCCCAGCATTTT
.,.,TRBJ2-1,TRBV7-6,CASSLAPGQYNEQFF,TGTGCCAGCAGCTTAGCTCCCGGACAGTACAATGAGCAGTTCTTC
few,TRBD1,TRBJ1-1,TRBV5-4,CASSVDRGRGTEAFF,TGTGCCAGCAGCGTGGACAGGGGGCGGGGCACTGAAGCTTTCTTT
.,TRBD2,TRBJ2-1,TRBV7-3,CASSSTSGRGDEQFF,TGTGCCAGCAGCTCGACTAGCGGGAGGGGGGATGAGCAGTTCTTC
medium-sized,TRBD1,TRBJ2-7,TRBV28,CASTGPAGGTYEQYF,TGTGCCAGCACAGGTCCGGCAGGGGGTACCTACGAGCAGTACTTC
.,TRBD1,TRBJ2-7,TRBV5-6,CASSLWSGTGLGYEQYF,TGTGCCAGCAGCTTGTGGTCTGGGACAGGGTTAGGATACGAGCAGTACTTC
.,TRBD2,TRBJ2-5,TRBV7-7,CASSQGQIAGAETQYF,TGTGCTAGCAGCCAAGGCCAGATAGCGGGAGCGGAGACCCAGTACTTC
few,.,TRBJ1-2,TRBV6-1,CASSDRDNYGYTF,TGTGCCAGCAGTGACCGGGATAACTATGGCTACACCTTC
medium-sized,.,TRBJ1-4,TRBV7-9,CASRPVRAESTNEKLFF,TGTGCCAGCAGGCCAGTCAGGGCCGAAAGTACTAATGAAAAACTGTTTTTT
once,.,TRBJ2-7,TRBV5-6,CASSSGSYEQYF,TGTGCCAGCAGCTCGGGGTCCTACGAGCAGTACTTC
.,TRBD1,TRBJ1-1,TRBV27,CASSSSQDRWESTEAFF,TGTGCCAGCAGTTCCTCCCAGGACAGGTGGGAGTCCACTGAAGCTTTCTTT
once,.,TRBJ2-7,TRBV27,CASRSRGAPYEQYF,TGTGCCAGCAGGAGCCGGGGGGCTCCCTACGAGCAGTACTTC
few,TRBD2,TRBJ2-7,TRBV4-1,CASSQGPAGGYYEQYF,TGCGCCAGCAGCCAAGGGCCAGCGGGGGGGTACTACGAGCAGTACTTC
.,.,TRBJ2-1,TRBV7-3,CASSLSRGSNEQFF,TGTGCCAGCAGCTTATCACGGGGGAGCAATGAGCAGTTCTTC
.,.,TRBJ2-1,TRBV9,CASSPAGLRYNEQFF,TGTGCCAGCAGCCCCGCGGGGCTTCGGTACAATGAGCAGTTCTTC
.,.,TRBJ2-1,TRBV10-3,CAISEFDNEQFF,TGTGCCATCAGTGAATTCGACAATGAGCAGTTCTTC
.,.,TRBJ1-5,TRBV27,CASSLDRFSNQPQHF,TGTGCCAGCAGTTTAGACAGGTTTAGCAATCAGCCCCAGCATTTT
.,.,TRBJ1-1,TRBV5-1,CASSLTGTGTEAFF,TGCGCCAGCAGCTTGACAGGTACTGGCACTGAAGCTTTCTTT
.,TRBD2,TRBJ2-1,TRBV27,CASSYLGLAGDNEQFF,TGTGCCAGCAGTTACCTGGGACTAGCGGGGGACAATGAGCAGTTCTTC
.,.,TRBJ2-1,TRBV20-1,CSARFLDEQFF,TGCAGTGCTAGATTTCTTGATGAGCAGTTCTTC
.,.,TRBJ2-5,TRBV19,CASSISGGREETQYF,TGTGCCAGTAGTATCTCCGGGGGGCGAGAGGAGACCCAGTACTTC
.,TRBD1,TRBJ2-7,TRBV6-5,CASSIRDRAYEQYF,TGTGCCAGCAGTATCCGGGACAGAGCCTACGAGCAGTACTTC
few,.,TRBJ2-1,TRBV13,CASTSNRADEQFF,TGTGCCAGCACCTCAAATCGAGCCGATGAGCAGTTCTTC
.,.,TRBJ1-4,TRBV5-1,CASRHAERSTNEKLFF,TGCGCCAGCAGGCATGCAGAGCGCTCAACTAATGAAAAACTGTTTTTT
.,.,TRBJ1-1,TRBV30,CAWRGQFTEAFF,TGTGCCTGGAGGGGACAATTCACTGAAGCTTTCTTT
.,TRBD1,TRBJ1-6,TRBV13,CASSPDRTNSPLHF,TGTGCCAGCAGCCCGGACAGGACTAATTCACCCCTCCACTTT
once,TRBD1,TRBJ2-7,TRBV19,CATTRGDRGQSEQYF,TGTGCCACCACCCGGGGGGACAGGGGACAATCCGAGCAGTACTTC
few,TRBD1,TRBJ1-1,TRBV29-1,CSADRGTEAFF,TGCAGCGCGGACAGGGGTACTGAAGCTTTCTTT
.,.,TRBJ1-3,TRBV7-8,CASSLGQLSSGNTIYF,TGTGCCAGCAGCTTAGGACAGTTGAGCTCTGGAAACACCATATATTTT
.,TRBD2,TRBJ2-1,TRBV4-2,CASSPGTSEYNEQFF,TGTGCCAGCAGCCCCGGGACTAGCGAGTACAATGAGCAGTTCTTC
.,.,TRBJ2-5,TRBV5-1,CASREGSGNQETQYF,TGCGCCAGCAGGGAGGGATCGGGTAACCAAGAGACCCAGTACTTC